These 24 T cell receptor beta chains originate from one sample sequenced in a study of vaccination and CD4 T cells after COVID-19. Their antigens remain unidentified. The assay that was used to sequence DNA from cultured CD4+ T cells was the Oncomine TCR Beta short-read assay. TCRdb analysed the PCR reads with MiXCR anew, one entry per CDR3 protein. This table has over 20,000 distinct CDR3 sequences, roughly 38% appearing once. This sample's time point: late sampling 161 to 241 days after vaccination in a few convalescent patients. Treatment specified: approximately 9-day PBMC culture with coronavirus spike peptide pools or control peptides (ViraFEST assay). The material was CD4+ T cells from blood, cultured in vitro, obtained about 7 months after SARS-CoV-2 vaccination. The receptor set was obtained from a human donor who had recovered from COVID-19.

The rearrangement uses TRBV12-3 or TRBV12-4 and TRBJ1-2; D may be TRBD1 (5 bases). V shed 6 bases and J shed 8 bases, with 22 bases lying between them. This CDR3 is 15 amino acids long. The CDR3 sequence: CASRTTGTQAAGYTF. The DNA for the CDR3 is TGTGCCAGCAGAACAACCGGGACTCAAGCGGCAGGCTACACCTTC.

On this clonotype: The junction departs from the called germline gene at one end, perhaps through a read error. The chain is built from TRBV24-1 and TRBJ2-5; D is unresolved. The CDR3 has 15 residues. Per germline, CDR1 KGHDR and CDR2 SFDVKD. Written as DNA, the CDR3 is TGTGCCACCAGTGACGCCAGGAGTCTACAAGAGACCCAGTGCTTC. This sequence encodes CATSDARSLQETQCF.

This clonotype was detected once. V gene TRBV2 combines with J gene TRBJ2-3, with 9 bases that match TRBD2. The CDR3 length is 16 residues. From germline, CDR1 is SNHLY and CDR2 FYNNEI. Trimming removed 4 bases from V and 2 bases from J; junction bases left unmatched: 7. The CDR3 DNA reads as TGTGCCAGCAGTGCTTATTCTAGCGGGATCACAGATACGCAGTATTTT. It translates to CASSAYSSGITDTQYF.

This clonotype has only a few counts. The V call is TRBV28, the J call TRBJ1-6; D uncertain. Germline V gene lookup returns CDR1 MDHEN and CDR2 SYDVKM. The CDR3 runs 17 residues. The V and J ends lost 7 bases and 5 bases respectively, with 21 bases between them. CDR3 residues: CASTVFGSGADNSPLHF. The CDR3 DNA follows: TGTGCCAGCACCGTTTTTGGCTCCGGCGCCGATAATTCACCCCTCCACTTT.

Relative to its sample, this clonotype is medium-sized. This chain uses TRBV6-1 with TRBJ1-5, with D possibly matching TRBD1 (5 bases). The CDR3 totals 16 residues. V dropped 5 bases and J dropped 2 bases, with 16 bases sitting between them. The germline gives CDR1 MNHNS, CDR2 SASEGT. CDR3 residues: CASSQWGDTGNQPQHF. DNA of the CDR3: TGTGCCAGCAGTCAATGGGGGGATACGGGCAATCAGCCCCAGCATTTT.

The chain carries TRBV20-1 and TRBJ2-7, with 9 bases identical to TRBD2. With 0 bases clipped from V and 0 bases from J, the junction kept 3 bases outside the gene matches. Looked up from germline, CDR1 is DFQATT and CDR2 is SNEGSKA (reference sequence). This CDR3 has 15 amino acids. The CDR3 sequence is CSARDGGLASYEQYF. CDR3 sequence (DNA): TGCAGTGCTAGAGATGGGGGACTAGCCTCCTACGAGCAGTACTTC.

V is TRBV7-2 and J is TRBJ2-5; 7 nucleotides line up with TRBD2. J lost 5 bases, V lost 1 base, and 13 bases had no gene match. Per the germline V gene, CDR1 is SGHTA and CDR2 is FQGNSA. The CDR3 spans 17 residues. The DNA for the CDR3 is TGTGCCAGCAGCTTAGTAGTTTCTAGCGGAGTATTGGAGACCCAGTACTTC. It specifies CASSLVVSSGVLETQYF.

The chain joins TRBV6-1 to TRBJ1-1; no reliable D call. Germline V gene sequence: CDR1 MNHNS, CDR2 SASEGT. The V gene lost 4 bases and the J gene lost 4 bases, with 1 base spanning the gap. CDR3 length: 10 residues. The CDR3 spells CASSGTEAFF. The CDR3 bases are TGTGCCAGCAGTGGCACTGAAGCTTTCTTT.

This clonotype was detected a few times. V usage is TRBV7-9 and J usage is TRBJ2-7; D is ambiguous. V shed 1 base and J shed 3 bases, with 4 bases lying between them. Per germline, CDR1 SEHNR and CDR2 FQNEAQ (reference sequence). The CDR3 totals 12 residues. The CDR3 nucleotides are TGTGCCAGCAGCTTAGTTTTCTACGAGCAGTACTTC. This sequence encodes CASSLVFYEQYF. The full variable domain, with the rest looked up from reference TRBV7-9 and TRBJ2-7, is DTGVSQNPRHKITKRGQNVTFRCDPISEHNRLYWYRQTLGQGPEFLTYFQNEAQLEKSRLLSDRFSAERPKGSFSTLEIQRTEQGDSAMYLCASSLVFYEQYFGPGTRLTVT.

This clonotype was counted only a few times. The chain employs TRBV5-4 and TRBJ2-3; D may be TRBD1 (6 bases). Germline V gene data show CDR1 as SGHNT and CDR2 as YYREEE (reference sequence). The CDR3 covers 15 residues. With 0 bases removed from V and 5 bases from J, the gap between germline ends came to 13 bases. CDR3 nucleotides: TGTGCCAGCAGCTTGGATACAGGGCCGATAGATACGCAGTATTTT. Translation gives CASSLDTGPIDTQYF.

The sample holds a few counts of this clonotype. The chain has TRBV19 and TRBJ2-6; D is uncertain. Germline CDR1 LNHDA, CDR2 SQIVND (reference sequence). The germline V and J ends were trimmed by 7 bases and 1 base, with 11 bases remaining between them. CDR3 size: 15 residues. CDR3: CASITWSSGANVLTF. In nucleotides, the CDR3 is TGTGCCAGTATAACGTGGAGTTCTGGGGCCAACGTCCTGACTTTC.

J is TRBJ1-6 and V is TRBV20-1, with D hard to call. Germline V gives CDR1 DFQATT, CDR2 SNEGSKA (reference sequence). The germline V and J ends were trimmed by 4 bases and 6 bases, with 13 bases remaining between them. CDR3 length: 14 residues. The CDR3 bases are TGCAGTGCTAAATTCCAGTTCAGTAATTCACCCCTCCACTTT. Translated, it gives CSAKFQFSNSPLHF.

This chain joins TRBV20-1 and TRBJ2-5; 10 bases are shared with TRBD2. This CDR3 region has 12 residues. V gave up 6 bases and J gave up 5 bases; unmatched junction bases: 3. CDR1 and CDR2 (germline): DFQATT, SNEGSKA (reference sequence). The CDR3 sequence is CSAQLAGETQYF. For the CDR3, the DNA is TGCAGTGCCCAACTAGCGGGGGAGACCCAGTACTTC.

J is TRBJ1-1 and V is TRBV18; D ambiguous. This CDR3 spans 13 amino acids. Germline lookup yields CDR1 KGHSH and CDR2 LQKENI. Deletions cut 2 bases from V and 4 bases from J, with 8 bases between. The CDR3 sequence: CASSPTSATEAFF. As DNA, the CDR3 is TGTGCCAGCTCACCAACGAGTGCCACTGAAGCTTTCTTT.

In this sample, this clonotype turned up a few times. The rearrangement uses TRBV5-8 and TRBJ1-5; weak D call: TRBD1 (6 bases). Germline V lookup: CDR1 SGHTS, CDR2 YDEGEE. The length of the CDR3 is 15 residues. Trimming shortened V by 3 bases and J by 6 bases, and 16 bases separated the two germline ends. The CDR3 DNA sequence: TGTGCCAGCAGCTGGACTACAGGGAGATTTCAGCCCCAGCATTTT. The encoded protein is CASSWTTGRFQPQHF.

The V call is TRBV25-1, the J call TRBJ1-5; D remains unclear. Germline V gives CDR1 MGHDK, CDR2 SYGVNS. The CDR3 runs 14 residues. Trimming cost V 5 bases and J 7 bases, with 15 bases left between them. The CDR3 DNA reads TGTGCCAGCAGTAAGGTCGGCTTACACCAGCCCCAGCATTTT. Its translation: CASSKVGLHQPQHF.

This rearrangement joins TRBV2 to TRBJ2-7, with a possible D match to TRBD2 (6 bases). CDR1 and CDR2 from the germline V gene are SNHLY and FYNNEI. V dropped 6 bases and J dropped 11 bases, with 20 bases sitting between them. The CDR3 length is 13 residues. The CDR3 nucleotides are TGTGCCAGCAGCCACGATCCGGGAGCCCCAAAGTACTTC. Translating gives CASSHDPGAPKYF. Based on the CDR3 plus reference TRBV2 and TRBJ2-7, the full variable domain is EPEVTQTPSHQVTQMGQEVILRCVPISNHLYFYWYRQILGQKVEFLVSFYNNEISEKSEIFDDQFSVERPDGSNFTLKIRSTKLEDSAMYFCASSHDPGAPKYFGPGTRLTVT.

The chain combines TRBV7-3 with TRBJ2-2; D remains ambiguous. Trimming pared 5 bases from V and 5 bases from J, leaving 9 bases between. Germline CDR1 reads SGHTA; CDR2 reads FQGTGA. The CDR3 has 13 residues. The CDR3 spells CASSKQTTGELFF. The CDR3 region has the DNA TGTGCCAGCAGCAAACAGACTACCGGGGAGCTGTTTTTT.

V and J are TRBV28 and TRBJ2-7; 7 bases line up with TRBD1. The CDR3 is 15 residues long. From germline, CDR1 is MDHEN and CDR2 SYDVKM. V lost 6 bases and J lost 3; bases outside the gene matches: 11. CDR3 DNA sequence: TGTGCCAGCAGAAGTCCGGGACAGAGAAACTACGAGCAGTACTTC. Its translation is CASRSPGQRNYEQYF.

The chain couples TRBV20-1 to TRBJ2-5; D remains unclear. V was shortened by 1 base and J by 5 bases, with 5 bases between the two germline ends. This CDR3 comprises 11 residues. In germline, CDR1 is DFQATT, CDR2 SNEGSKA (reference sequence). The CDR3: CSARAQETQYF. Written as DNA, the CDR3 is TGCAGTGCTAGAGCCCAGGAGACCCAGTACTTC.

V usage is TRBV5-1 and J usage is TRBJ2-5, with D perhaps given as TRBD1 or TRBD2 (5 bases each). V shed 4 bases and J shed 4 bases, with 17 bases lying between them. The germline gives CDR1 SGHRS, CDR2 YFSETQ. The CDR3 totals 15 residues. The CDR3 nucleotides are TGCGCCAGCAGCCCTATTCCGGGACCACGAGAGACCCAGTACTTC. Protein product: CASSPIPGPRETQYF.

This clonotype showed up just a few times. The chain is built from TRBV7-2 and TRBJ2-5; 9 nucleotides agree with TRBD2. J gave up 1 base and V 4 bases, and 4 bases lay outside the gene matches. The CDR3 covers 15 residues. CDR1 is SGHTA, CDR2 FQGNSA, per germline. The CDR3 DNA sequence: TGTGCCAGCAGCTATAGCGGGAGTGGCCAAGAGACCCAGTACTTC. Amino acid sequence: CASSYSGSGQETQYF.

Only a few counts were recorded for this clonotype. The chain couples TRBV6-2 or TRBV6-3 to TRBJ1-5, with 10 bases identical to TRBD1. The CDR3 covers 14 residues. J gave up 6 bases and V 5 bases, and 4 bases lay outside the gene matches. Germline-derived CDR1 and CDR2 are MNHEY and SVGEGT. CDR3 bases: TGTGCCAGCAGTCAGAGACAGGGGGCTCAGCCCCAGCATTTT. Translating gives CASSQRQGAQPQHF.

This clonotype appeared a few times. V is TRBV2 and J is TRBJ2-3, with 9 positions matching TRBD2. Germline lookup yields CDR1 SNHLY and CDR2 FYNNEI. The CDR3 covers 15 residues. J was trimmed by 6 bases and V by 6 bases; bases with no gene match: 10. Here the CDR3 reads CASRGSSGGWDTQYF. DNA for the CDR3: TGTGCCAGCAGGGGGAGTAGCGGGGGTTGGGATACGCAGTATTTT. The full variable domain, in which reference TRBV2 and TRBJ2-3 provide the parts outside the CDR3, is EPEVTQTPSHQVTQMGQEVILRCVPISNHLYFYWYRQILGQKVEFLVSFYNNEISEKSEIFDDQFSVERPDGSNFTLKIRSTKLEDSAMYFCASRGSSGGWDTQYFGPGTRLTVL.